The T cell receptor beta chain under discussion was sequenced for a study of blood T cell repertoires in COVID-19. V lost 5 bases, J lost 8 bases, and 8 bases stayed unmatched. This CDR3 is 13 amino acids long. CDR1 is SGHRS and CDR2 is YFSETQ in the germline V gene. TCRdb's table, derived via immunoSEQ multiplex PCR, lists solely in-frame clones and lacks some. The repertoire has roughly 240,000 clones, roughly 88% of them found once; the top ten carry about 5.4%. Sequenced material: peripheral blood. The gene calls are TRBV5-1 and TRBJ2-7; 9 bases match TRBD2. The sequence derives from a woman of 80 years or more with COVID-19, enrolled during active disease. The CDR3 region has the DNA TGCGCCAGCAGAGAAGCGGGGGGCGGTAAGCAGTACTTC. Amino acid sequence: CASREAGGGKQYF. The full variable domain, in which reference TRBV5-1 and TRBJ2-7 provide the parts outside the CDR3, is KAGVTQTPRYLIKTRGQQVTLSCSPISGHRSVSWYQQTPGQGLQFLFEYFSETQRNKGNFPGRFSGRQFSNSRSEMNVSTLELGDSALYLCASREAGGGKQYFGPGTRLTVT.